This T cell receptor beta chain was observed in a study of cytomegalovirus exposure and HLA in healthy donors. Whole-study context: Genotyping of some 400 donors showed that around 85% belonged to the Caucasian-associated ancestry cluster. The study's findings and limits: Reportedly, cytomegalovirus status was diagnosed with high sensitivity and specificity. In a later analysis, compared with equally common non-associated chains, HLA-associated beta chains were more expanded.

Primers for the PCR totalled 60 Vbeta and 13 Jbeta. Method: immunoSEQ multiplex PCR; TCRdb's copy keeps in-frame clones and lacks some. The sample holds tens of thousands of clones, around 68% seen once. Remarks on this clone: Its specificity is unknown.

Germline lookup yields CDR1 DFQATT and CDR2 SNEGSKA (reference sequence). Trimming stripped 8 bases from V and 6 bases from J, with 11 bases between. The CDR3 extends over 10 amino acids. This chain uses TRBV20-1 with TRBJ2-7; D may be TRBD2 (6 bases). The sequence was obtained from a woman aged 30 to 39 in good health and CMV-seronegative. The specimen sequenced was PBMCs. CDR3 region: CSTGTFEQYF. As DNA, the CDR3 is TGCAGTACCGGGACTTTCGAGCAGTACTTC.